A selection of T cell receptor beta chains follows, all from one sample in a study of metastatic and nonmetastatic thyroid tumors. With MiXCR, TCRdb reprocessed the PCR reads. The sample records about 23,000 clones, over 20% being singletons. The sample was blood. These TCRs come from a female donor with papillary thyroid cancer or a benign thyroid nodule (not recorded which). Some clones in this sample may be carry-over from other donors' samples. Each CDR3 is given with its conserved first and last residue. Fields, in order: V gene, J gene, CDR3 length, D gene, clone size, CDR3 protein, CDR3 DNA. D genes are given only for firm matches. Clone size is shown for a subset of rows, as once, few, many or a class of expanded clone.

TRBV7-3	TRBJ2-3	13	.	many	CASSSSGVGSQYF	TGTGCCAGCAGCTCCTCGGGGGTTGGATCGCAGTATTTT
TRBV9	TRBJ2-3	16	.	many	CASSTPRGLAIDTQYF	TGTGCCAGCAGCACCCCTCGGGGGCTAGCTATAGATACGCAGTATTTT
TRBV11-1	TRBJ2-3	17	TRBD2	few	CASSYGGEREVSDTQYF	TGTGCCAGCAGCTACGGGGGGGAGCGGGAGGTCTCAGATACGCAGTATTTT
TRBV20-1	TRBJ2-7	15	TRBD2	.	CSARDAGLVIHEHYF	TGCAGTGCTAGAGACGCTGGACTAGTCATCCACGAGCATTACTTC
TRBV20-1	TRBJ1-4	13	.	many	CSARGSWDEKLFF	TGCAGTGCTAGGGGCAGTTGGGATGAAAAACTGTTTTTT
TRBV7-7	TRBJ2-5	14	.	many	CASSALAKQETQYF	TGTGCTAGCAGCGCTCTAGCGAAACAAGAGACCCAGTACTTC
TRBV30	TRBJ1-2	15	TRBD1	.	CAWSVLGQGIPGYTF	TGTGCCTGGAGTGTACTTGGACAGGGGATTCCTGGCTACACCTTC
TRBV5-8	TRBJ1-2	13	.	many	CASSLGQGMGYTF	TGTGCCAGCAGCTTGGGGCAGGGGATGGGCTACACCTTC
TRBV6-1	TRBJ2-6	16	.	many	CASGDLTHSGANVLTF	TGTGCCAGCGGAGACCTGACCCACTCTGGGGCCAACGTCCTGACTTTC
TRBV27	TRBJ2-1	14	TRBD2	many	CASSLTGLAHEQFF	TGTGCCAGCAGTTTAACGGGACTAGCGCATGAGCAGTTCTTC
TRBV6-1	TRBJ2-7	13	.	few	CASSSDKIDEQYF	TGTGCCAGCAGTTCGGATAAAATTGACGAGCAGTACTTC
TRBV6-5	TRBJ1-5	19	.	many	CASSSALGSGQGSDQPQHF	TGTGCCAGCAGTTCGGCCCTGGGGTCGGGCCAAGGGAGCGATCAGCCCCAGCATTTT
TRBV10-1	TRBJ2-2	13	.	many	CASSETRGLELFF	TGCGCCAGCAGTGAAACCAGGGGTTTGGAGCTGTTTTTT
TRBV6-1	TRBJ2-7	15	TRBD1	few	CSSGLTGQGPYEQYF	TGTTCCAGCGGCCTAACGGGACAGGGCCCCTACGAGCAGTACTTC
TRBV12-3/TRBV12-4	TRBJ1-3	15	TRBD1	.	CASSYFGGGHNNIYF	TGTGCCAGCAGTTACTTCGGAGGGGGCCATAACAACATATATTTT
TRBV11-3	TRBJ2-2	13	.	many	CASSSYGTGELFF	TGTGCCAGCAGCTCCTATGGCACCGGGGAGCTGTTTTTT
TRBV6-2/TRBV6-3	TRBJ2-5	12	.	.	CASSTTRETQYF	TGTGCCAGCTCAACCACACGGGAGACCCAGTACTTC
TRBV10-3	TRBJ2-1	14	.	.	CAISESTSYNEQFF	TGTGCCATCAGCGAGTCTACTTCATACAATGAGCAGTTCTTC
TRBV20-1	TRBJ2-3	14	.	.	CSARQGTSTDTQYF	TGCAGTGCTAGACAGGGGACTAGCACAGATACGCAGTATTTT
TRBV27	TRBJ2-2	14	TRBD2	many	CASSFGGWAGELFF	TGTGCCAGCAGTTTCGGGGGGTGGGCCGGGGAGCTGTTTTTT
TRBV30	TRBJ1-2	13	TRBD1	medium-sized	CAWSSGQAGGYTF	TGTGCCTGGAGTTCGGGACAGGCAGGTGGCTACACCTTC
TRBV6-1	TRBJ1-2	13	TRBD1	many	CASTRDSVYGYTF	TGTGCCAGCACTCGGGACAGCGTTTATGGCTACACCTTC
TRBV5-1	TRBJ1-2	12	.	.	CASSGDSYGYTF	TGCGCCAGCAGCGGCGACAGCTATGGCTACACCTTC
TRBV6-1	TRBJ1-1	14	.	.	CDSSELEGLGEAFF	TGTGACAGCAGTGAATTGGAAGGGTTGGGTGAAGCTTTCTTT
TRBV11-2	TRBJ2-1	16	TRBD2	.	CASSLSSGAQRCEQFF	TGTGCCAGCAGCTTATCTAGCGGTGCTCAAAGATGTGAGCAGTTCTTC
TRBV7-9	TRBJ2-2	15	TRBD1	many	CASSFGTGDTGELFF	TGTGCCAGCAGCTTCGGGACAGGGGACACCGGGGAGCTGTTTTTT
TRBV12-5	TRBJ2-1	17	TRBD2	.	CASGLVRPGLVYNYQFF	TGTGCTAGTGGTTTGGTACGTCCGGGACTAGTGTACAATTATCAGTTCTTC
TRBV6-2/TRBV6-3	TRBJ2-1	12	.	.	CASSSRDDEQFF	TGTGCCAGCAGTTCCCGAGACGACGAGCAGTTCTTC